This T cell receptor beta chain was sequenced in a study of T cells in Graves' hyperthyroidism and ophthalmopathy. General observations from the study: Blood also held most thyroid clonotypes expanded beyond 0.001.

Turning to this clonotype: Antigen specificity is unknown.

TCR beta CDR3 sequences were amplified from RNA transcripts. In the first-round RT-PCR of the TCR CDR3, the HTBI primer set was used. TCRdb re-analysed the multiplex PCR reads in MiXCR, keeping a single row per CDR3 protein. Altogether 400,000 to 550,000 distinct CDR3 sequences are present, about 24% being singletons, with the ten largest covering around 11%. The CDR3 is made up of 14 amino acids. In germline, CDR1 is LNHNV, CDR2 YYDKDF (reference sequence). The V end lost 0 bases, the J end lost 5 bases, and 11 bases lay between the germline ends. The genes are TRBV15 and TRBJ2-7, with no clear D. The TCR was taken from a woman aged 30 to 39 with Graves' ophthalmopathy. The sample taken for sequencing was blood. DNA for the CDR3: TGTGCCACCAGCAGAGATGTGCGTGGGGACGAGCAGTACTTC. Its protein is CATSRDVRGDEQYF.